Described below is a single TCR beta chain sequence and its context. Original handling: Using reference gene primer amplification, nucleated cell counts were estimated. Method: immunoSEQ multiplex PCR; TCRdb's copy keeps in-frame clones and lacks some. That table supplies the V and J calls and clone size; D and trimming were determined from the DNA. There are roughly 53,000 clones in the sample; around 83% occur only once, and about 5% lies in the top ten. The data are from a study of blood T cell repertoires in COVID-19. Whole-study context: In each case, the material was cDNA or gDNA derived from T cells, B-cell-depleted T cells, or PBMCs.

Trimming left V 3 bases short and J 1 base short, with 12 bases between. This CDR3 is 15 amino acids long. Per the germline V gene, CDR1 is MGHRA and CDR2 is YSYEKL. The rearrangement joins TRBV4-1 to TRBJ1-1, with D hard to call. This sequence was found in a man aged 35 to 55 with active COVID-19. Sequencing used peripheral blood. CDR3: CASSQKPHSNTEAFF. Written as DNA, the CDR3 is TGCGCCAGCAGCCAGAAACCCCACTCGAACACTGAAGCTTTCTTT.